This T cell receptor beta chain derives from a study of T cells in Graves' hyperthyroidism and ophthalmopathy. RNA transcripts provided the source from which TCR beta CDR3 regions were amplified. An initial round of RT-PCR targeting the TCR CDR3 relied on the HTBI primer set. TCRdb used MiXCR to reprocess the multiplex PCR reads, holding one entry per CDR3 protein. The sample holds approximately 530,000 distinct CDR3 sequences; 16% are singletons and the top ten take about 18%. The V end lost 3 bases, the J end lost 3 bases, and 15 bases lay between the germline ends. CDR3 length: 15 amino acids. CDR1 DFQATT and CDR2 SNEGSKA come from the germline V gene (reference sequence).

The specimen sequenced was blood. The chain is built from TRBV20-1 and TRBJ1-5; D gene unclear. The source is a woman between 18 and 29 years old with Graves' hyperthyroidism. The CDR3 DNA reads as TGCAGTGCTAGCAGAGACGCTGGGTACAATCAGCCCCAGCATTTT. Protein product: CSASRDAGYNQPQHF.